These 20 T cell receptor beta chains share one sample of origin, sequenced in a study of T cell changes during pregnancy in multiple sclerosis. Produced via immunoSEQ multiplex PCR; TCRdb's table is partial and in-frame only. The data hold roughly 42,000 clones, with about 94% observed a single time. The material sequenced was CD4+ T cells from peripheral blood mononuclear cells, taken after pregnancy. The source of these receptors is a female donor with multiple sclerosis, enrolled in a pregnancy study.

V usage is TRBV4-1 and J usage is TRBJ1-6; D not resolved. The germline V and J ends were trimmed by 3 bases and 6 bases, with 12 bases remaining between them. The germline V gene encodes CDR1 MGHRA and CDR2 YSYEKL. This CDR3 region has 15 residues. CDR3 sequence (DNA): TGCGCCAGCAGCCAGGCGGAGGTTTTTAATTCACCCCTCCACTTT. Amino acids: CASSQAEVFNSPLHF.

The genes are TRBV11-3 and TRBJ2-3; TRBD2 aligns across 7 bases. The germline V gene encodes CDR1 SGHNT and CDR2 YENEEA. Trimming at V came to 4 bases and at J to 0 bases, leaving 13 bases not matched to a gene. The CDR3 has 18 amino acids. The CDR3 loop is CASSSPYSLAHSTDTQYF. The CDR3 nucleotides are TGTGCCAGCAGCTCCCCATACTCACTAGCGCATAGCACAGATACGCAGTATTTT. The whole variable domain, remainder taken from reference TRBV11-3 and TRBJ2-3, is EAGVVQSPRYKIIEKKQPVAFWCNPISGHNTLYWYLQNLGQGPELLIRYENEEAVDDSQLPKDRFSAERLKGVDSTLKIQPAELGDSAVYLCASSSPYSLAHSTDTQYFGPGTRLTVL.

This chain joins TRBV7-2 and TRBJ2-7, with 9 bases lining up with TRBD1. The CDR3 is made up of 14 amino acids. From germline, CDR1 is SGHTA and CDR2 FQGNSA. V gave up 5 bases and J gave up 4 bases; unmatched junction bases: 6. CDR3 nucleotides: TGTGCCAGCAGCCAGAGGACAGGGGAATACGAGCAGTACTTC. It codes for CASSQRTGEYEQYF.

This clone was observed once. Written as DNA, the CDR3 is TGTGCCAGTAGTACAGGACACTACTCAGGCTACACCTTC. Translated, it gives CASSTGHYSGYTF. This chain uses TRBV19 with TRBJ1-2; weak D call: TRBD1 (5 bases). The CDR3 sequence is 13 residues long. The germline gives CDR1 LNHDA, CDR2 SQIVND (reference sequence). V gave up 4 bases and J gave up 8 bases, with 14 bases separating them.

The chain combines TRBV28 with TRBJ1-1; D is unclear. CDR1 is MDHEN and CDR2 is SYDVKM in the germline V gene. Trimming removed 10 bases at V and 1 base at J, with 7 bases between. This CDR3 has 11 residues. The CDR3 DNA is TGTGCCATCTATGGGAACACTGAAGCTTTCTTT. Protein sequence: CAIYGNTEAFF.

The rearrangement links TRBV5-1 to TRBJ1-1; D is perhaps TRBD1 (5 bases). V shed 5 bases and J shed 1 base, with 12 bases lying between them. The V gene's germline CDR1 is SGHRS and CDR2 YFSETQ. The CDR3 contains 14 residues. The CDR3 sequence is CASSQDTTNTEAFF. The CDR3 DNA follows: TGCGCCAGCAGTCAGGACACCACGAACACTGAAGCTTTCTTT.

This chain joins TRBV6-5 and TRBJ2-2; 8 bases match TRBD1. Losses at the gene ends were 8 bases for V and 4 bases for J; bases not matched to a gene: 3. In germline, CDR1 is MNHEY, CDR2 SVGAGI. This CDR3 contains 13 residues. For the CDR3, the DNA is TGTGCCAGCGGGGACAGGCCCACCGGGGAGCTGTTTTTT. Translating it yields CASGDRPTGELFF.

V gene TRBV9 combines with J gene TRBJ2-7; maybe TRBD2 (5 bases). Trimming shortened V by 4 bases and J by 6 bases, and 11 bases separated the two germline ends. The CDR3 spans 12 residues. Looked up from germline, CDR1 is SGDLS and CDR2 is YYNGEE. The chain's CDR3 is CASSHWAGEQYF. The CDR3 coding sequence is TGTGCCAGCAGCCACTGGGCGGGCGAGCAGTACTTC.

The V gene is TRBV5-4, the J gene TRBJ1-1; D remains ambiguous. Trimming pared 3 bases from V and 1 base from J, leaving 13 bases between. Germline-derived CDR1 and CDR2 are SGHNT and YYREEE (reference sequence). The CDR3 consists of 15 residues. CDR3 sequence (DNA): TGTGCCAGCAGCTCTCCTCAGACACCGAACACTGAAGCTTTCTTT. Translation gives CASSSPQTPNTEAFF.

CDR3 amino acids: CASSLLTSGRASTDTQYF. The CDR3 DNA reads TGTGCCAGCAGTTTACTTACTAGCGGGAGGGCGAGCACAGATACGCAGTATTTT. The chain joins TRBV27 to TRBJ2-3; 13 nucleotides align to TRBD2. The germline V gene has CDR1 MNHEY and CDR2 SMNVEV (reference sequence). V was pared by 2 bases and J by 0 bases, with 5 bases of the junction left unmatched. The CDR3 covers 18 residues.

The chain uses TRBV10-3 and TRBJ2-7, with D unresolved. The CDR3 loop spans 11 amino acids. Per the germline V gene, CDR1 is ENHRY and CDR2 is SYGVKD. The ends were cut back, 5 bases at V and 1 base at J, with 3 bases in the middle. In nucleotides, the CDR3 is TGTGCCATCAGTCCGTCCTACGAGCAGTACTTC. It specifies CAISPSYEQYF.

The CDR3 reads CASMGHSSYNSPLHF. The CDR3 DNA sequence: TGTGCCAGCATGGGGCATAGCTCCTATAATTCACCCCTCCACTTT. The chain is built from TRBV27 and TRBJ1-6; TRBD1 might be the D (5 bases). The CDR3 spans 15 residues. V was trimmed by 7 bases and J by 0 bases, leaving 10 bases between them. The V gene's germline CDR1 is MNHEY and CDR2 SMNVEV (reference sequence).

In its sample, this clone was seen a few times. The chain combines TRBV5-4 with TRBJ1-3; D call uncertain. The CDR3 is 14 amino acids. Trimming stripped 2 bases from V and 0 bases from J, with 6 bases between. Germline CDR1 and CDR2: SGHNT and YYREEE (reference sequence). CDR3 residues: CASSFKSSGNTIYF. The DNA of the CDR3 is TGTGCCAGCAGCTTCAAGAGCTCTGGAAACACCATATATTTT. Looking up the rest from reference TRBV5-4 and TRBJ1-3 gives the full variable domain: ETGVTQSPTHLIKTRGQQVTLRCSSQSGHNTVSWYQQALGQGPQFIFQYYREEENGRGNFPPRFSGLQFPNYSSELNVNALELDDSALYLCASSFKSSGNTIYFGEGSWLTVV.

This chain joins TRBV7-8 and TRBJ2-7, with a weak D call TRBD1 (7 bases). This CDR3 has 17 residues. Trimming stripped 5 bases from V and 2 bases from J, with 22 bases between. Germline lookup yields CDR1 SGHVS and CDR2 FQNEAQ. In nucleotides, the CDR3 is TGTGCCAGCAGCCGGGGGCTCATCGGACAGGCCCCCTACGAGCAGTACTTC. The encoded protein is CASSRGLIGQAPYEQYF.

The chain has TRBV5-1 and TRBJ2-2; 7 positions agree with TRBD2. Trimming cost V 0 bases and J 11 bases; bases outside gene matches: 7. The CDR3 has 14 residues. In germline, CDR1 is SGHRS, CDR2 YFSETQ. The chain's CDR3 is CASSLASGLRELFF. The CDR3 DNA reads TGCGCCAGCAGCTTGGCTAGCGGTCTCCGCGAGCTGTTTTTT.

This chain connects TRBV10-3 to TRBJ1-1; possible D gene TRBD1, 5 bases. Germline assignment: CDR1 ENHRY and CDR2 SYGVKD. The CDR3 sequence is 12 residues long. Trimming took off 4 bases at V and 3 bases at J, with 6 bases between the two ends. CDR3 in DNA: TGTGCCATCAGTGGGGGCGACACTGAAGCTTTCTTT. It is translated as CAISGGDTEAFF.

J is TRBJ1-1 and V is TRBV7-8, with TRBD1 as a possible D gene (5 bases). Germline-derived CDR1 and CDR2 are SGHVS and FQNEAQ. The CDR3 is made up of 14 amino acids. V gave up 6 bases and J gave up 3 bases, with 14 bases separating them. The CDR3 bases are TGTGCCAGCAGTTTGGATGGGGGGGACACTGAAGCTTTCTTT. Translating it yields CASSLDGGDTEAFF.

As to this clone: The sample contains more than one DNA sequence encoding this CDR3. The rearrangement links TRBV7-2 to TRBJ1-1; a possible D gene is TRBD1 (5 bases). The CDR3 runs 14 residues. Trimming took off 1 base at V and 5 bases at J, with 11 bases between the two ends. From germline, CDR1 is SGHTA and CDR2 FQGNSA. The CDR3 bases are TGTGCCAGCAGCTTAGTGGCAGGGAATACTGAAGCTTTCTTT. Its translation: CASSLVAGNTEAFF.

The J gene is TRBJ2-3, the V gene TRBV7-8; TRBD2 is a possible D gene (6 bases). The CDR3 sequence is 15 residues long. Trimming took 2 bases from V and 2 from J, leaving 11 bases between them. The germline V gene encodes CDR1 SGHVS and CDR2 FQNEAQ. The CDR3 protein is CASSLYGGNTDTQYF. In nucleotides, the CDR3 is TGTGCCAGCAGCTTATACGGGGGAAACACAGATACGCAGTATTTT. The complete variable domain, with remaining parts taken from reference TRBV7-8 and TRBJ2-3, reads GAGVSQSPRYKVAKRGQDVALRCDPISGHVSLFWYQQALGQGPEFLTYFQNEAQLDKSGLPSDRFFAERPEGSVSTLKIQRTQQEDSAVYLCASSLYGGNTDTQYFGPGTRLTVL.

The chain links TRBV14 to TRBJ2-3; the D gene is possibly TRBD1 (6 bases). Germline V lookup: CDR1 SGHDN, CDR2 FVKESK. With 0 bases removed from V and 2 bases from J, the gap between germline ends came to 15 bases. The CDR3 runs to 17 residues. The CDR3 loop is CASSQDLGAEVTDTQYF. The CDR3 DNA follows: TGTGCCAGCAGCCAAGATTTGGGGGCGGAGGTCACAGATACGCAGTATTTT.